This T cell receptor (beta chain) stems from a study of OX40 agonist ivuxolimab in advanced cancers. Study in general: The drug used for patients, ivuxolimab, was an agonistic anti-OX40 (CD134) antibody. Every 2 weeks, patients received ivuxolimab intravenously, dosed at 0.01 to 10 mg/kg.

CDR1 is SGHTA and CDR2 is FQGNSA in the germline V gene. Trimming pared 1 base from V and 4 bases from J, leaving 10 bases between. This CDR3 has 14 residues. The repertoire was sequenced with immunoSEQ multiplex PCR; TCRdb's copy has only in-frame clones and lacks some. The sample has approximately 59,000 clones; about 87% are singletons. Whole-study results and caveats: Specificity for antigen went undetermined in the expanded peripheral T cells.

Autoimmune disease history or systemic immunosuppression disqualified patients. Comments on this clone: The target antigen is unknown.

The sample was CD4+ or CD8+ T cells sorted from blood, taken in a trial of the OX40 agonist ivuxolimab. The rearrangement links TRBV7-2 to TRBJ1-2, with D tentatively TRBD1 (6 bases). The sequence was collected from an adult with an advanced solid tumor such as melanoma, head and neck, liver or kidney cancer. In nucleotides, the CDR3 is TGTGCCAGCAGCTTAGGACAGGCCTTCTATGGCTACACCTTC. Translated, it gives CASSLGQAFYGYTF. Looking up the rest from reference TRBV7-2 and TRBJ1-2 gives the full variable domain: GAGVSQSPSNKVTEKGKDVELRCDPISGHTALYWYRQSLGQGLEFLIYFQGNSAPDKSGLPSDRFSAERTGGSVSTLTIQRTQQEDSAVYLCASSLGQAFYGYTFGSGTRLTVV.